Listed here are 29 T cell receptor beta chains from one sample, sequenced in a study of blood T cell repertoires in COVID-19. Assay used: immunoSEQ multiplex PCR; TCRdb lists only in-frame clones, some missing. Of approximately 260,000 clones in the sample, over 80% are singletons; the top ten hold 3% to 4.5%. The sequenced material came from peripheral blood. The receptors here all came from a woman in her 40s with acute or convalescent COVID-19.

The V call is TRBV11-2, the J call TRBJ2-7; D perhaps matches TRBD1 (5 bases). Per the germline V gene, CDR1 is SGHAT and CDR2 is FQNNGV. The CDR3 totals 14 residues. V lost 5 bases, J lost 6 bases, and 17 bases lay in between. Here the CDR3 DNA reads TGTGCCAGCAGCCGACAGACCGGGCCCCTCGAGCAGTACGTC. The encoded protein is CASSRQTGPLEQYV.

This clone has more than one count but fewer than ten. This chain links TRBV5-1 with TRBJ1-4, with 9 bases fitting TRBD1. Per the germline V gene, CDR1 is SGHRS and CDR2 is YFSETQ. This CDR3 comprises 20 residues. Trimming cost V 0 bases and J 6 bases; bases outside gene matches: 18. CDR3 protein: CASSLAELNYRGREYEKLFF. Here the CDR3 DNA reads TGCGCCAGCAGCTTGGCCGAGTTAAACTACAGGGGGCGAGAATATGAAAAACTGTTTTTT. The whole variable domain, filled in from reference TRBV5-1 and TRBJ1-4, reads KAGVTQTPRYLIKTRGQQVTLSCSPISGHRSVSWYQQTPGQGLQFLFEYFSETQRNKGNFPGRFSGRQFSNSRSEMNVSTLELGDSALYLCASSLAELNYRGREYEKLFFGSGTQLSVL.

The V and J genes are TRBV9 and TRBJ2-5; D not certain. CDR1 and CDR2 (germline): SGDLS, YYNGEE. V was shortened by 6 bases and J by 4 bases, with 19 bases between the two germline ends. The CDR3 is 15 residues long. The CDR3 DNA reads TGTGCCAGCACCCTGGGCTCCCGAGCAGGAGAGACCCAGTACTTC. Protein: CASTLGSRAGETQYF.

CDR3: CASSQVVSGWDEQFF. CDR3 in DNA: TGCGCCAGCAGCCAAGTTGTTTCGGGGTGGGATGAGCAGTTCTTC. The chain recombines TRBV4-1 with TRBJ2-1; D is possibly TRBD2 (5 bases). The CDR3 is made up of 15 amino acids. CDR1 and CDR2 (germline): MGHRA, YSYEKL. Trimming took 1 base from V and 8 from J, leaving 15 bases between them.

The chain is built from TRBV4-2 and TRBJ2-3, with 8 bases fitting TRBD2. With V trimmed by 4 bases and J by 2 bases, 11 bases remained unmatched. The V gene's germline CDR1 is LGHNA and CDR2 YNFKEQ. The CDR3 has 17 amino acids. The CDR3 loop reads CASSLTGLATATDTQYF. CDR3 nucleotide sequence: TGTGCCAGCAGCCTGACCGGACTAGCCACAGCCACAGATACGCAGTATTTT.

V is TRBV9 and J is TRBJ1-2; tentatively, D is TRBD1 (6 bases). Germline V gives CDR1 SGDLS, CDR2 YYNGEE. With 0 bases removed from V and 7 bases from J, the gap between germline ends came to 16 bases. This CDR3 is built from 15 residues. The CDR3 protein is CASSVDTERGGGYTF. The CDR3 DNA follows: TGTGCCAGCAGCGTAGATACAGAGCGAGGGGGTGGCTACACCTTC.

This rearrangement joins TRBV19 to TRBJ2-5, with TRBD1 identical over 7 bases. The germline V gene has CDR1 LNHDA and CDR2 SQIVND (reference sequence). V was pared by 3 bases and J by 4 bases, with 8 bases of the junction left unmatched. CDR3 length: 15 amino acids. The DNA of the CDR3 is TGTGCCAGTAGTATCCGACAGGGAGATCGAGAGACCCAGTACTTC. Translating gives CASSIRQGDRETQYF.

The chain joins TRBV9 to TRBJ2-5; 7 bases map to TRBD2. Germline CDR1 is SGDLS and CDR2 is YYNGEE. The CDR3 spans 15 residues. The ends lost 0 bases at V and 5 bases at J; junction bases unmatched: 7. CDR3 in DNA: TGTGCCAGCAGCGTAGCGGGAGGTGGGTACGAGACCCAGTACTTC. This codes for CASSVAGGGYETQYF.

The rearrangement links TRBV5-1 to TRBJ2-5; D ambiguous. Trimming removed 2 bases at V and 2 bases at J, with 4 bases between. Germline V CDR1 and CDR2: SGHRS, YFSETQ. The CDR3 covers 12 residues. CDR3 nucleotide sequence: TGCGCCAGCAGCTTTTCGCAAGAGACCCAGTACTTC. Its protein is CASSFSQETQYF.

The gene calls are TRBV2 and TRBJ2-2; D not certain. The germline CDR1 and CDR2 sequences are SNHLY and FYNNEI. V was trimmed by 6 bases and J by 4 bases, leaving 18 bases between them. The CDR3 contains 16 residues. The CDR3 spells CASSIRGPRPTGELFF. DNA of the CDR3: TGTGCCAGCAGCATCCGTGGGCCTCGGCCCACCGGGGAGCTGTTTTTT.

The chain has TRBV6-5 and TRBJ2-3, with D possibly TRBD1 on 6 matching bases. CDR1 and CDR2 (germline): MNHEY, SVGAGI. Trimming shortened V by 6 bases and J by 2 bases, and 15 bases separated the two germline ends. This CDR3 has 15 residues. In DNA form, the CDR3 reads TGTGCCAGCAGCCCACAGGGTTTTTACACAGATACGCAGTATTTT. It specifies CASSPQGFYTDTQYF.

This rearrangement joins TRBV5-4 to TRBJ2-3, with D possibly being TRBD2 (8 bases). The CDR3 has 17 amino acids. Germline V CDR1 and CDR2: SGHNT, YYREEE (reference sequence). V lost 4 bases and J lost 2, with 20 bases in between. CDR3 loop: CASSPGGSGGLTDTQYF. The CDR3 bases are TGTGCCAGCAGCCCAGGGGGAAGCGGGGGCCTCACAGATACGCAGTATTTT.

This CDR3 reads CASSPQQGSGNTIYF. The CDR3 DNA reads TGTGCCAGCAGTCCCCAACAGGGCTCTGGAAACACCATATATTTT. The genes are TRBV6-5 and TRBJ1-3, with D perhaps TRBD1 (6 bases). The CDR3 length is 15 residues. Trimming took off 5 bases at V and 0 bases at J, with 11 bases between the two ends. Per the germline V gene, CDR1 is MNHEY and CDR2 is SVGAGI.

CDR3 amino acids: CASSPGDNKETQYF. DNA of the CDR3: TGTGCCAGCAGCCCCGGTGACAATAAAGAGACCCAGTACTTC. The V call is TRBV5-6, the J call TRBJ2-5, with no clear D. Germline V gene sequence: CDR1 SGHDT, CDR2 YYEEEE. V lost 4 bases, J lost 3 bases, and 13 bases lay in between. This CDR3 comprises 14 residues.

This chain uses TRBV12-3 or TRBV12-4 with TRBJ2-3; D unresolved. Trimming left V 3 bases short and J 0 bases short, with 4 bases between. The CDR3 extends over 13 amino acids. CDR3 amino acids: CASSFMSTDTQYF. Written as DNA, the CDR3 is TGTGCCAGCAGTTTTATGAGCACAGATACGCAGTATTTT.

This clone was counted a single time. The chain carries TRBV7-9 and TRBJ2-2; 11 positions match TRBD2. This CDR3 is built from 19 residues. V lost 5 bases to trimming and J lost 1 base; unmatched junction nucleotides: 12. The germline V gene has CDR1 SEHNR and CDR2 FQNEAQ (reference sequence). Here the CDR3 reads CASSLGPLLAGGNTGELFF. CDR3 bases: TGTGCCAGCAGCCTCGGACCCTTGCTAGCGGGGGGGAACACCGGGGAGCTGTTTTTT.

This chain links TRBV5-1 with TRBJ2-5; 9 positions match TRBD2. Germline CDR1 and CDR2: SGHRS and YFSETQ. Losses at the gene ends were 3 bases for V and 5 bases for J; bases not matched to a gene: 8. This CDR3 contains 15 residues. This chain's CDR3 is CASSWGRGGVETQYF. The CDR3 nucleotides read TGCGCCAGCAGCTGGGGGCGGGGGGGCGTCGAGACCCAGTACTTC.

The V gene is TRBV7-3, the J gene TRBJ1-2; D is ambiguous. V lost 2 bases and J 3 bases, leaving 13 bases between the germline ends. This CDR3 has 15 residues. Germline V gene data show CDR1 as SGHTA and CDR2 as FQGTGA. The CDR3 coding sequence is TGTGCCAGCAGCTTAGGAGGGCCCGGGCACTATGGCTACACCTTC. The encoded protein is CASSLGGPGHYGYTF.

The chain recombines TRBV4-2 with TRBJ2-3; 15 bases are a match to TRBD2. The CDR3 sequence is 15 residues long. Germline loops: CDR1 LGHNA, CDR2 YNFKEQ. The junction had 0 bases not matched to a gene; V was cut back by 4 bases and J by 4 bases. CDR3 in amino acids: CASSRTSGGADTQYF. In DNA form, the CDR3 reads TGTGCCAGCAGCCGGACTAGCGGGGGGGCAGATACGCAGTATTTT.

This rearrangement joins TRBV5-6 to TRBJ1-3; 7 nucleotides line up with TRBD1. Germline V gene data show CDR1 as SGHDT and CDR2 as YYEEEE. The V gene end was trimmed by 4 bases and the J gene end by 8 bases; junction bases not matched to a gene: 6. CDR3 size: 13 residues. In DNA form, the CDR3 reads TGTGCCAGCAGCCCTGACAGGGCTGACACCATATATTTT. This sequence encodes CASSPDRADTIYF.

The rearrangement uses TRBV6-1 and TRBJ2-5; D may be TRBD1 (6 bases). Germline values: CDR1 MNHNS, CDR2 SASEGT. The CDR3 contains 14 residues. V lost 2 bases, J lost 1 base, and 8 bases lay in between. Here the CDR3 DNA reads TGTGCCAGCAGTGAAAGGGACATCCAAGAGACCCAGTACTTC. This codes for CASSERDIQETQYF.

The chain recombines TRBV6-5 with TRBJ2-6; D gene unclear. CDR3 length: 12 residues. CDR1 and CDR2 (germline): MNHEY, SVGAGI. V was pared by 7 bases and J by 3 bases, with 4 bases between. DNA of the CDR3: TGTGCCAGCAATAGTGGGGCCAACGTCCTGACTTTC. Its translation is CASNSGANVLTF.

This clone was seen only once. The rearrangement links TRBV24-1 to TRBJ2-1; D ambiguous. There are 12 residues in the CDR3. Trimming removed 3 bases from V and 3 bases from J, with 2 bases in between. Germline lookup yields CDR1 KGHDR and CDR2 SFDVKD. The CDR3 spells CATSDRYNEQFF. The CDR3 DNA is TGTGCCACCAGTGATCGCTACAATGAGCAGTTCTTC.

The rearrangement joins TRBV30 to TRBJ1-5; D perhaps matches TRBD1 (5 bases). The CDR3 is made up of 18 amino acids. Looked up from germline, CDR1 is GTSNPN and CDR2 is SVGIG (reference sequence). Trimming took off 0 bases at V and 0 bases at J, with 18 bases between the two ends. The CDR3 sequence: CAWSVLRQNLGSNQPQHF. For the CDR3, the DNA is TGTGCCTGGAGTGTACTTCGACAGAACCTCGGTAGCAATCAGCCCCAGCATTTT. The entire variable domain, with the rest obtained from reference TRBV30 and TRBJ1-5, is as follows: SQTIHQWPATLVQPVGSPLSLECTVEGTSNPNLYWYRQAAGRGLQLLFYSVGIGQISSEVPQNLSASRPQDRQFILSSKKLLLSDSGFYLCAWSVLRQNLGSNQPQHFGDGTRLSIL.

This CDR3 is CASSLSGRGDYGYTF. The CDR3 DNA sequence: TGTGCCAGCAGTTTAAGCGGCAGGGGGGACTATGGCTACACCTTC. The chain couples TRBV28 to TRBJ1-2, with 7 bases lining up with TRBD1. J was trimmed by 3 bases and V by 2 bases; bases with no gene match: 6. CDR3 length: 15 amino acids. Germline CDR1 is MDHEN and CDR2 is SYDVKM.

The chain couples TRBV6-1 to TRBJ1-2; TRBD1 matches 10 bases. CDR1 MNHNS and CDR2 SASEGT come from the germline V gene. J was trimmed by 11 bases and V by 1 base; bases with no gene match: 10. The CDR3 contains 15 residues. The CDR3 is CASSEVRTGGRYYTF. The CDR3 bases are TGTGCCAGCAGTGAAGTTAGGACAGGGGGGCGATATTACACCTTC.

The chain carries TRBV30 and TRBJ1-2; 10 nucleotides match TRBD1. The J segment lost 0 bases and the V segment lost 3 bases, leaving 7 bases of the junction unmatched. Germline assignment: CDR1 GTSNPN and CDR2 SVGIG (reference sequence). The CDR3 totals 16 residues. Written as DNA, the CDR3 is TGTGCCTGGAGACTCGGACAGGGGGTAGCTAACTATGGCTACACCTTC. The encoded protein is CAWRLGQGVANYGYTF.

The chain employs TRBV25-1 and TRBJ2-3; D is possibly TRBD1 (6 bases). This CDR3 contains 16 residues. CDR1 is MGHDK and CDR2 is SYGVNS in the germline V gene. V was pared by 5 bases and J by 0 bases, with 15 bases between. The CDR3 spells CASSPQDRSSTDTQYF. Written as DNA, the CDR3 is TGTGCCAGCAGTCCGCAGGACAGATCTAGCACAGATACGCAGTATTTT.

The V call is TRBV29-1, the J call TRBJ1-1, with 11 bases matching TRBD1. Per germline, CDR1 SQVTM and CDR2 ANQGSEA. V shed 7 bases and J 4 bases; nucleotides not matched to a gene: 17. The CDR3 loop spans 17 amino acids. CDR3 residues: CSAGRRGQGVFSTEAFF. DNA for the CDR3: TGCAGCGCGGGACGAAGGGGACAGGGGGTTTTTAGCACTGAAGCTTTCTTT.